The clone carrying this T cell receptor (beta chain) was observed at least ten times. Its antigen is undetermined. These data originate in a study of breast tumors, draining lymph nodes, adjacent tissues. General study results and limits: Compared with lymph nodes, tumors were less diverse; compared with nontumor tissue, more. The lymph node origin of tumor T cells was framed as consistent with a hypothesis, not demonstrated.

MiXCR was run by TCRdb on the multiplex PCR reads, yielding one entry per CDR3 protein. The data hold approximately 180,000 distinct CDR3 sequences, with 30% to 35% observed a single time. The CDR3 spans 15 residues. Trimming stripped 6 bases from V and 0 bases from J, with 12 bases between. Germline V lookup: CDR1 MNHNS, CDR2 SASEGT. The lymph nodes were axillary draining lymph nodes from breast cancer patients. The TCR was taken from a female donor with breast cancer. Some clones in this sample may be carry-over from other donors' samples. The sequencing input was axillary lymph node tissue. V and J are TRBV6-1 and TRBJ1-5; D gene unclear. CDR3 DNA: TGTGCCAGCAGGCAGACGGGGTATAGCAATCAGCCCCAGCATTTT. Its protein is CASRQTGYSNQPQHF.